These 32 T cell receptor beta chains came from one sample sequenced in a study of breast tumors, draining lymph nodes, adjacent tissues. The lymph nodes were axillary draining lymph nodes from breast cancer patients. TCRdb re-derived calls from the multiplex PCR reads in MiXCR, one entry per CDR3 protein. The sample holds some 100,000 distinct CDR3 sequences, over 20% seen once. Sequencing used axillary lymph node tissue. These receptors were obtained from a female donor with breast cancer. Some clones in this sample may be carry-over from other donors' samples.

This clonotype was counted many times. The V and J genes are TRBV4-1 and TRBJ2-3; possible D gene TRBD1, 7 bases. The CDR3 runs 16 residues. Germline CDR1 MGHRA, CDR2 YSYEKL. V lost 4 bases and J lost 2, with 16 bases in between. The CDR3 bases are TGCGCCAGCAGCCCAAGGGGGCTAGCGCCCACAGATACGCAGTATTTT. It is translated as CASSPRGLAPTDTQYF.

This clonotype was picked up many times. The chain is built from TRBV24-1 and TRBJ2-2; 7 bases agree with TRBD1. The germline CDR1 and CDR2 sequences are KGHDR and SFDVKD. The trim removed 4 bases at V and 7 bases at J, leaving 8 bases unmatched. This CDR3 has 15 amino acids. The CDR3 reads CATSEADRFVGELFF. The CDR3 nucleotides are TGTGCCACCAGTGAAGCGGACAGGTTTGTCGGGGAGCTGTTTTTT.

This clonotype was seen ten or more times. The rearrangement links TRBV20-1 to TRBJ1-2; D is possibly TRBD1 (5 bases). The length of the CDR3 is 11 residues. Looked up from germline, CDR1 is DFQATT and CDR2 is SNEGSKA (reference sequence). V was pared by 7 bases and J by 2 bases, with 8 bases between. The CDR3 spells CSGGHNYGYTF. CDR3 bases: TGCAGTGGAGGACACAACTATGGCTACACCTTC.

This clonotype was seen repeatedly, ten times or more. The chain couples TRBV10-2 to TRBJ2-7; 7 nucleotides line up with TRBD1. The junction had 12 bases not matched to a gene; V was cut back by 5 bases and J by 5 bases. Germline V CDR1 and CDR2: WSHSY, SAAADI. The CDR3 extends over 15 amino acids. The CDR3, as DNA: TGCGCCAGCAGTACCTCAGGGGGAAGTAGTAACGAGCAGTACTTC. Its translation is CASSTSGGSSNEQYF.

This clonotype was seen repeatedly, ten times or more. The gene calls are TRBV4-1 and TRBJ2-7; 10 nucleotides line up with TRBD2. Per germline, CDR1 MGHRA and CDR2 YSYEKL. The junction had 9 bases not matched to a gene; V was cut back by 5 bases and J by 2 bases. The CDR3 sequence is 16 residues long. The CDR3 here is CASSTPTSGSTYEQYF. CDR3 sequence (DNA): TGCGCCAGCAGCACCCCGACTAGCGGGTCAACCTACGAGCAGTACTTC.

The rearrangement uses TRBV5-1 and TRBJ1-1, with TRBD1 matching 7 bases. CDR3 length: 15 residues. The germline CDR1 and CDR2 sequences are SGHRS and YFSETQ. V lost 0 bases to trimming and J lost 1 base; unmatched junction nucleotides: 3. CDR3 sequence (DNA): TGCGCCAGCAGCTTGGCCCGGACAGGGAACACTGAAGCTTTCTTT. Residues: CASSLARTGNTEAFF.

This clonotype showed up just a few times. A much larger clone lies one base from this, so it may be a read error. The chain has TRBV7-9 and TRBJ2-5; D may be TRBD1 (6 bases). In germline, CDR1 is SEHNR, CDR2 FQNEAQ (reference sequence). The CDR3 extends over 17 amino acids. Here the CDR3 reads CASSKEGSGTRQGTQYF. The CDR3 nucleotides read TGTGCCAGCAGCAAAGAAGGGTCTGGGACAAGACAAGGGACCCAGTACTTC.

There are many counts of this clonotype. As DNA, the CDR3 is TGTGCCAGCAGTGAATCTGGGGGCAATTACGAGCAGTACTTC. Translating gives CASSESGGNYEQYF. V is TRBV6-1 and J is TRBJ2-7; the D gene is possibly TRBD1 (6 bases). The length of the CDR3 is 14 residues. The V end lost 2 bases, the J end lost 4 bases, and 12 bases lay between the germline ends. Germline assignment: CDR1 MNHNS and CDR2 SASEGT.

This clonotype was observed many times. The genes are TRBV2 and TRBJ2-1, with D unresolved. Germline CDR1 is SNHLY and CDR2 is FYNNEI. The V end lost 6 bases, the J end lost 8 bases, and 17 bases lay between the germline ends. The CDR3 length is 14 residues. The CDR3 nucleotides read TGTGCCAGCAGGACCGCGGCAGGCGTGCATGAGCAGTTCTTC. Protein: CASRTAAGVHEQFF.

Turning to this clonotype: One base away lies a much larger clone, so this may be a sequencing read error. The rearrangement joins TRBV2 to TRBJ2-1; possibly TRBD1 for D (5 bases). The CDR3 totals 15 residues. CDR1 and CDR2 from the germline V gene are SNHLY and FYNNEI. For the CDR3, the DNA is TGTGCCAGCAGTCCAGACAGAACGCTCTACAATGAGCAGCTCTTC. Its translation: CASSPDRTLYNEQLF.

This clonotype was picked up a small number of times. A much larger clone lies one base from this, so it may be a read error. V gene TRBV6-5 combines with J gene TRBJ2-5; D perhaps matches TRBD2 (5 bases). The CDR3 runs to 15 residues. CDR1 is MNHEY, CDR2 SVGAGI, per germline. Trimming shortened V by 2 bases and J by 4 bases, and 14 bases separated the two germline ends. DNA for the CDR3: TGTGCCAGCAGTTACCCGAGGTCGAGCGGAGAGACCCAGTACTTC. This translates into CASSYPRSSGETQYF.

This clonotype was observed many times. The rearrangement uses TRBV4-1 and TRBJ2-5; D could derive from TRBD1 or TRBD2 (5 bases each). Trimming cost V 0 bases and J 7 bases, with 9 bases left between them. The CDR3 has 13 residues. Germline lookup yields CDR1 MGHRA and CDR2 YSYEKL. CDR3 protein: CASSQEGTGTQYF. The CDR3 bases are TGCGCCAGCAGCCAAGAAGGGACGGGGACCCAGTACTTC.

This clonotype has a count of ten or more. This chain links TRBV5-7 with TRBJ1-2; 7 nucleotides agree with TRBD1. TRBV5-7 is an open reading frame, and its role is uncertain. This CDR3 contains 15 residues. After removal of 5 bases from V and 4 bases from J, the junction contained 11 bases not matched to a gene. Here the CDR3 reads CASRGQRRGGYGYTF. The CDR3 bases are TGTGCCAGCAGGGGACAGAGGCGGGGTGGCTATGGCTACACCTTC.

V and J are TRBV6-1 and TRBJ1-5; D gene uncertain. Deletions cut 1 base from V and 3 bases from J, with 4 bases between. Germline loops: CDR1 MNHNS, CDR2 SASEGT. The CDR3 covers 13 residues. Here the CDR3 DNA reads TGTGCCAGCAGTGAAGGAGTCAATCAGCCCCAGCATTTT. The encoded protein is CASSEGVNQPQHF.

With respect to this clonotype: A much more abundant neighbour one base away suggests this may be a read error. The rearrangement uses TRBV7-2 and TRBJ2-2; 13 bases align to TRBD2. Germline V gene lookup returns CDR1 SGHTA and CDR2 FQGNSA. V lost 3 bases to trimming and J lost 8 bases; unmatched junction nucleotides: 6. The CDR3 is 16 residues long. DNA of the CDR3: TGTGCCAGCAGCTTTGGACTAGCGGGAGTTAGAGGGGAGCTGTTTTTT. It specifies CASSFGLAGVRGELFF.

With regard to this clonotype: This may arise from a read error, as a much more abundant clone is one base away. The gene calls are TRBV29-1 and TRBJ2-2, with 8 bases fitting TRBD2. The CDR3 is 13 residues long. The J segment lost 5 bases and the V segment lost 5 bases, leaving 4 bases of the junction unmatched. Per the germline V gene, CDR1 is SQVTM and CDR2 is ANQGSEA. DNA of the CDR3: TGCAGCGTTAGCGGGGGAGGTACCGGGGAGCTGTTTTTT. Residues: CSVSGGGTGELFF.

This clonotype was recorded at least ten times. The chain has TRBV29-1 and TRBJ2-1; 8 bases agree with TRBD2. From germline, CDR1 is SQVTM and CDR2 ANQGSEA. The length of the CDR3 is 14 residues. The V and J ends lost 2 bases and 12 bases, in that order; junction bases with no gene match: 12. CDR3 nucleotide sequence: TGCAGCGTTGAAAAATCGGGGGGGGTCTCAGGGCAGTTCTTC. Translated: CSVEKSGGVSGQFF.

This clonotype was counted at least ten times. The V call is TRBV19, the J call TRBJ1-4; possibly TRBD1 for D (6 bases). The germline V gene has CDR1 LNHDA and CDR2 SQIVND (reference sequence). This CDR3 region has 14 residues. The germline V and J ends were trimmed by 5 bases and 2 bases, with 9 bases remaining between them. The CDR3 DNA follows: TGTGCCAGTAGTTGGACAGCGACTAATGAAAAACTGTTTTTT. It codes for CASSWTATNEKLFF.

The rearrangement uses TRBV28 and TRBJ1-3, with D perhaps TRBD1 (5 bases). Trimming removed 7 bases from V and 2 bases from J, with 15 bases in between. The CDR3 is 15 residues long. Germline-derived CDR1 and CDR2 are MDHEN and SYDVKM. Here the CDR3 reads CASNRRGPTGNTIYF. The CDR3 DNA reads TGTGCCAGCAATCGGCGGGGACCCACTGGAAACACCATATATTTT.

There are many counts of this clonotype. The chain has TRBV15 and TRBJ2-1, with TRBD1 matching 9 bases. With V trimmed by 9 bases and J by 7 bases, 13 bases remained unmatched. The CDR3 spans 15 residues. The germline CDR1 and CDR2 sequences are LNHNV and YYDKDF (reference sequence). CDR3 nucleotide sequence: TGTGCCACTGGGGAGCGGGACAGGGCGAGGAATGAGCAGTTCTTC. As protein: CATGERDRARNEQFF.

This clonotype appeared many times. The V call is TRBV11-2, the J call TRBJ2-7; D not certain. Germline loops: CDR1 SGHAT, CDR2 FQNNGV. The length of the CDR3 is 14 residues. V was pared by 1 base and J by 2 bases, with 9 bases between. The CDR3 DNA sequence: TGTGCCAGCAGCTTAGGGTACGAGACCTACGAGCAGTACTTC. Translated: CASSLGYETYEQYF.

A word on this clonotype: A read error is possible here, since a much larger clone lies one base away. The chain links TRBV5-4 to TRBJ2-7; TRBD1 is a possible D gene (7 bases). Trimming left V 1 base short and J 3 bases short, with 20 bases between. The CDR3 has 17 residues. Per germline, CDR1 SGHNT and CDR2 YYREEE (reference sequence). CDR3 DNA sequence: TGTGCCAGCAGCTTGCCGGACAAAGCAGGGGGGATCTACGAGCAGTACTTC. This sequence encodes CASSLPDKAGGIYEQYF.

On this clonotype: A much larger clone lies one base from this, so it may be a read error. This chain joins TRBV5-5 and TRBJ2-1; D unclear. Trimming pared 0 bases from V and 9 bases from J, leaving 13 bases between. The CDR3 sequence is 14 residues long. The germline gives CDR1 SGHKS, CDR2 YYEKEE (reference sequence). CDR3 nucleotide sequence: TGTGCCAGCAGCTTGGGGCCGCCGCCCACTGAGCAGTTCTTC. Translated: CASSLGPPPTEQFF.

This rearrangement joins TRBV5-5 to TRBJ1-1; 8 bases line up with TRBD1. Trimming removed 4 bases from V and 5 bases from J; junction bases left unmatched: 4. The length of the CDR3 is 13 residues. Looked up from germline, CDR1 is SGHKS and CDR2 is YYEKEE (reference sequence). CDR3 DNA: TGTGCCAGCAGCCTGACAGGGGATACTGAAGCTTTCTTT. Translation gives CASSLTGDTEAFF.

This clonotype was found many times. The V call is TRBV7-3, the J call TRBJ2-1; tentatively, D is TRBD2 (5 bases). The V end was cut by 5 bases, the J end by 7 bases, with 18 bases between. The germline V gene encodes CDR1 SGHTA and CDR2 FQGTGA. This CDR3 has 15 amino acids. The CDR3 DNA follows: TGTGCCAGCAGCGTAGTAGGGAGTGGTTCGAATGAGCAGTTCTTC. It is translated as CASSVVGSGSNEQFF.

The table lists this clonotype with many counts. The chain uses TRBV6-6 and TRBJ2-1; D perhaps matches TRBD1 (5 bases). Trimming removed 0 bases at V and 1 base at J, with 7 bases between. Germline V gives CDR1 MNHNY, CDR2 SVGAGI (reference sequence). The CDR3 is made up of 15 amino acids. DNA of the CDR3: TGTGCCAGCAGTTACTCGCAGGGTTCCTACAATGAGCAGTTCTTC. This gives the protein CASSYSQGSYNEQFF.

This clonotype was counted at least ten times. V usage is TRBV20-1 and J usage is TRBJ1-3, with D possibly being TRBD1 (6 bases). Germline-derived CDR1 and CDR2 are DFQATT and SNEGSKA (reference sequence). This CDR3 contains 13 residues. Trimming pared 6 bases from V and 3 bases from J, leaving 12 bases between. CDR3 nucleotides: TGCAGTGCCCGAGGGGGAAGTGGAAACACCATATATTTT. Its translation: CSARGGSGNTIYF.

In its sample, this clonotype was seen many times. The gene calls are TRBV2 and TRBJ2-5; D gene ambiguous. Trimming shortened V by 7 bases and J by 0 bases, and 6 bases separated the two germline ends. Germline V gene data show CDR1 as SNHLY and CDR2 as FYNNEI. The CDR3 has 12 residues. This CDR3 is CASKPYQETQYF. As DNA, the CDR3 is TGTGCCAGCAAGCCTTACCAAGAGACCCAGTACTTC.

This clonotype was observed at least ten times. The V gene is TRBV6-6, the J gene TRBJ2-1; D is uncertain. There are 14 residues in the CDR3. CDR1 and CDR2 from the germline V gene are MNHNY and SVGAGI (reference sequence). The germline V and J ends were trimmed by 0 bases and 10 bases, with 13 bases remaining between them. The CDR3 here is CASSYSTAAQEQFF. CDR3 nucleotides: TGTGCCAGCAGTTACTCGACGGCGGCTCAAGAGCAGTTCTTC.

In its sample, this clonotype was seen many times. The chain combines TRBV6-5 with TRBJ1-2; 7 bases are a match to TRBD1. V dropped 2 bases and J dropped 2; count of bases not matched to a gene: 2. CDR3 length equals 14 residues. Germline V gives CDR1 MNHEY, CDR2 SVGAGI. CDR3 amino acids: CASSYRGPNYGYTF. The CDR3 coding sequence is TGTGCCAGCAGTTACAGGGGGCCCAACTATGGCTACACCTTC.

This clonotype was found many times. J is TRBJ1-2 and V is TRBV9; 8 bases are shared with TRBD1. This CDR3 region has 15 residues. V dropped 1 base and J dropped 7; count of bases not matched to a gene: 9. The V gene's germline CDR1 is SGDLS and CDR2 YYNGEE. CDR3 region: CASSVSTGAGTGYTF. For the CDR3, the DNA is TGTGCCAGCAGCGTATCGACAGGGGCAGGGACTGGCTACACCTTC.

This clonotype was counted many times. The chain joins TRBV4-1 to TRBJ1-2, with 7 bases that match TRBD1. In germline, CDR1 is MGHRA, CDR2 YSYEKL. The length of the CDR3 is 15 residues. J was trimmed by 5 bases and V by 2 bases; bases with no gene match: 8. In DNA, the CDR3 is TGCGCCAGCAGCCAATCCGGGACAGACTTTTATGGCTACACCTTC. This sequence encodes CASSQSGTDFYGYTF.